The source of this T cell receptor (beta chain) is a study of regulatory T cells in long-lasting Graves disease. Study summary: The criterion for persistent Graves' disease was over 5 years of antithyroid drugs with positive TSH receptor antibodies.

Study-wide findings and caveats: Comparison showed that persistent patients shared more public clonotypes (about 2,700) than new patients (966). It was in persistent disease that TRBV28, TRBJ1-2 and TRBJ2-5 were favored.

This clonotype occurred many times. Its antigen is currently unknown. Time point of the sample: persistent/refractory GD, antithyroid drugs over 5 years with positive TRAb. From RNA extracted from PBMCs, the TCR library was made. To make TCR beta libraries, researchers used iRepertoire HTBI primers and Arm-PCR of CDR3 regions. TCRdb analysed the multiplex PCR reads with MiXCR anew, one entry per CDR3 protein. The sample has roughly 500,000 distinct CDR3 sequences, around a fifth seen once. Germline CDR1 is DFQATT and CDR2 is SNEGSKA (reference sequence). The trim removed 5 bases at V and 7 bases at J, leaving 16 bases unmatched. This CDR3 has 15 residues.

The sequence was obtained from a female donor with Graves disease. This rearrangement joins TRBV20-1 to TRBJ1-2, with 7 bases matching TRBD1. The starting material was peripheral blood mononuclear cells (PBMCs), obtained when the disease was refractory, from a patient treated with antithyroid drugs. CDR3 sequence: CSAQSLWGTERGYTF. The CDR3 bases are TGCAGTGCTCAGTCACTTTGGGGGACAGAACGTGGCTACACCTTC.